This entry lists 13 T cell receptor beta chains sequenced from one sample in a study of cytomegalovirus exposure and HLA in healthy donors (TCRdb year 2017). The library was built by means of the immunoSEQ multiplex PCR assay. In TCRdb, the immuneACCESS table is reduced to in-frame sequences with V and J assigned. These tables do not hold every clone; where another copy was compared, an unresolved V gene accounts for under half, and the others remain unexplained. Counted in this sample were some 87,000 clones; around 96% of them appeared once. The ten most abundant clones make up about 1.3% of the sample. The sequencing input was PBMCs. The origin of the receptors is a woman aged 18-35 years in good health and CMV-seronegative.

The chain couples TRBV7-2 to TRBJ2-1; the match to TRBD2 covers 7 bases. The trim removed 5 bases at V and 6 bases at J, leaving 13 bases unmatched. The CDR3 is 16 amino acids. The germline V gene encodes CDR1 SGHTA and CDR2 FQGNSA. CDR3 loop: CASSLRREVPPNEQFF. CDR3 nucleotide sequence: TGTGCCAGCAGCCTACGACGGGAGGTCCCCCCCAATGAGCAGTTCTTC. Based on the CDR3 plus reference TRBV7-2 and TRBJ2-1, the full variable domain is GAGVSQSPSNKVTEKGKDVELRCDPISGHTALYWYRQSLGQGLEFLIYFQGNSAPDKSGLPSDRFSAERTGGSVSTLTIQRTQQEDSAVYLCASSLRREVPPNEQFFGPGTRLTVL.

The chain has TRBV7-9 and TRBJ2-7, with D perhaps matching TRBD2 (6 bases). CDR3 length: 15 residues. V lost 3 bases and J lost 0, with 12 bases in between. The germline V gene has CDR1 SEHNR and CDR2 FQNEAQ (reference sequence). CDR3 loop: CASSLSGLTSYEQYF. The CDR3 DNA reads TGTGCCAGCAGCTTGAGCGGGCTAACCTCCTACGAGCAGTACTTC. Complete variable domain (other parts from reference TRBV7-9 and TRBJ2-7): DTGVSQNPRHKITKRGQNVTFRCDPISEHNRLYWYRQTLGQGPEFLTYFQNEAQLEKSRLLSDRFSAERPKGSFSTLEIQRTEQGDSAMYLCASSLSGLTSYEQYFGPGTRLTVT.

The chain is built from TRBV29-1 and TRBJ2-3; maybe TRBD2 (6 bases). Per the germline V gene, CDR1 is SQVTM and CDR2 is ANQGSEA. V was trimmed by 5 bases and J by 3 bases, leaving 21 bases between them. CDR3 length equals 16 residues. CDR3 bases: TGCAGCGTTCCCACCTTAGCGGTTGCCGCGACAGATACGCAGTATTTT. Encoded protein: CSVPTLAVAATDTQYF.

The chain is built from TRBV27 and TRBJ1-2; D is perhaps TRBD1 (6 bases). Trimming took 3 bases from V and 7 from J, leaving 18 bases between them. The CDR3 extends over 15 amino acids. Germline CDR1 reads MNHEY; CDR2 reads SMNVEV (reference sequence). The CDR3 sequence is CASSLLQRGGGGYTF. The DNA for the CDR3 is TGTGCCAGCAGTTTGCTCCAACGAGGGGGGGGTGGCTACACCTTC.

This clone came up once. The J gene is TRBJ2-1, the V gene TRBV2; TRBD2 matches at 12 bases. The CDR3 covers 15 residues. Germline V gives CDR1 SNHLY, CDR2 FYNNEI. Trimming at V came to 8 bases and at J to 4 bases, leaving 6 bases not matched to a gene. In nucleotides, the CDR3 is TGTGCCAGCCGATCCGGGACTAGCGGGTACAATGAGCAGTTCTTC. As protein: CASRSGTSGYNEQFF.

This rearrangement joins TRBV2 to TRBJ2-6, with a tentative D call TRBD1 (7 bases). The CDR3 spans 18 residues. Trimming took off 0 bases at V and 0 bases at J, with 12 bases between the two ends. Germline V gene data show CDR1 as SNHLY and CDR2 as FYNNEI. The CDR3 reads CASSEARQGLSGANVLTF. Written as DNA, the CDR3 is TGTGCCAGCAGTGAAGCCCGACAGGGACTCTCTGGGGCCAACGTCCTGACTTTC.

This rearrangement joins TRBV27 to TRBJ2-1; a possible D gene is TRBD2 (6 bases). Germline CDR1 is MNHEY and CDR2 is SMNVEV (reference sequence). The germline V and J ends were trimmed by 5 bases and 2 bases, with 10 bases remaining between them. The CDR3 has 14 residues. CDR3 protein: CASSHGGTYNEQFF. For the CDR3, the DNA is TGTGCCAGCAGTCACGGGGGTACCTACAATGAGCAGTTCTTC.

The rearrangement links TRBV4-1 to TRBJ2-1, with a weak D call TRBD2 (6 bases). Germline lookup yields CDR1 MGHRA and CDR2 YSYEKL. This CDR3 is built from 15 residues. V shed 4 bases and J shed 0 bases, with 10 bases lying between them. The CDR3 bases are TGCGCCAGCAGCCCTAGCGCGAGCTCCTACAATGAGCAGTTCTTC. Residues: CASSPSASSYNEQFF.

V is TRBV7-9 and J is TRBJ2-7; D perhaps matches TRBD2 (6 bases). The V gene's germline CDR1 is SEHNR and CDR2 FQNEAQ (reference sequence). V lost 0 bases to trimming and J lost 13 bases, with 10 bases between them. This CDR3 has 11 amino acids. In DNA form, the CDR3 reads TGTGCCAGCAGCTTAGCTGGGCGGGACTACTTC. This codes for CASSLAGRDYF.

V is TRBV25-1 and J is TRBJ2-7; TRBD1 agrees at 7 bases. The CDR3 runs 14 residues. The trim removed 1 base at V and 3 bases at J, leaving 3 bases unmatched. Germline CDR1 reads MGHDK; CDR2 reads SYGVNS. The CDR3 sequence: CASSEWNRGYEQYF. The CDR3 region has the DNA TGTGCCAGCAGTGAATGGAACAGGGGCTACGAGCAGTACTTC.

The chain joins TRBV5-3 to TRBJ1-3, with 7 bases identical to TRBD1. TRBV5-3 has ORF status, its function being uncertain. The CDR3 totals 14 residues. Losses at the gene ends were 9 bases for V and 1 base for J; bases not matched to a gene: 7. In DNA, the CDR3 is TGTGCCACGTTTACAGGGGTTTCTGGAAACACCATATATTTT. Amino acid sequence: CATFTGVSGNTIYF.

This chain connects TRBV27 to TRBJ2-7, with 12 bases matching TRBD1. This CDR3 is built from 13 residues. V was clipped by 8 bases and J by 5 bases; unmatched bases: 4. The germline CDR1 and CDR2 sequences are MNHEY and SMNVEV (reference sequence). For the CDR3, the DNA is TGTGCCAGCCGCGGGACAGGGGGCCACGAGCAGTACTTC. This encodes CASRGTGGHEQYF.

This chain joins TRBV14 and TRBJ2-5; the D is unclear. V was pared by 6 bases and J by 5 bases, with 10 bases between. This CDR3 contains 12 residues. Germline lookup yields CDR1 SGHDN and CDR2 FVKESK. CDR3 amino acids: CASRAERETQYF. DNA for the CDR3: TGTGCCAGCAGGGCCGAGAGGGAGACCCAGTACTTC.